One sample yielded the 21 T cell receptor beta chains listed below, sequenced in a study of T cells after yellow fever vaccination. TCRdb analysed the 5' RACE reads with MiXCR anew, one entry per CDR3 protein. The table lists nearly 300,000 distinct CDR3 sequences, under 9% of them singletons, with about 3% in the top ten. The sequencing here drew on CD4+ T cells sorted from PBMCs, taken 5 days after the yellow fever booster vaccination. These TCRs come from a man aged 18-30 years who received the YFV17D yellow fever vaccine.

V gene TRBV11-1 combines with J gene TRBJ2-1, with 10 bases that match TRBD2. CDR1 and CDR2 from the germline V gene are SGHAT and FQDESV (reference sequence). This CDR3 contains 17 residues. V lost 2 bases and J lost 4; bases outside the gene matches: 8. DNA for the CDR3: TGTGCCAGCAGCTTAAGGGCTAGCGGGGGTTCATACAATGAGCAGTTCTTC. Its translation: CASSLRASGGSYNEQFF.

The genes are TRBV4-2 and TRBJ2-3, with D perhaps TRBD1 (6 bases). Germline CDR1 LGHNA, CDR2 YNFKEQ. This CDR3 has 14 amino acids. V shed 4 bases and J shed 2 bases, with 10 bases lying between them. The CDR3 coding sequence is TGTGCCAGCAGCCCGGGACAAGACACAGATACGCAGTATTTT. Translating it yields CASSPGQDTDTQYF.

V usage is TRBV4-3 and J usage is TRBJ2-3; TRBD1 might be the D (5 bases). The CDR3 covers 14 residues. The germline CDR1 and CDR2 sequences are LGHNA and YSLEER. Trimming left V 3 bases short and J 1 base short, with 8 bases between. In nucleotides, the CDR3 is TGCGCCAGCAGCCAGTTACAGGGCACAGATACGCAGTATTTT. Encoded protein: CASSQLQGTDTQYF.

This clonotype appeared many times. The chain has TRBV6-2 or TRBV6-3 and TRBJ2-7; unclear D gene. The CDR3 contains 14 residues. The V end was cut by 6 bases, the J end by 3 bases, with 15 bases between. Germline CDR1 is MNHEY and CDR2 is SVGEGT. CDR3 coding DNA: TGTGCCAGCAGCCCGCCGGCATTTATCTACGAGCAGTACGTC. This encodes CASSPPAFIYEQYV.

Only a few counts were recorded for this clonotype. The rearrangement uses TRBV12-5 and TRBJ1-2; a possible D gene is TRBD1 (6 bases). The V and J ends lost 1 base and 4 bases respectively, with 10 bases between them. The CDR3 contains 14 residues. Germline V gene data show CDR1 as LGHNT and CDR2 as FRNRAP. CDR3 region: CASGLAQGPYGYTF. In nucleotides, the CDR3 is TGTGCTAGTGGTTTGGCACAGGGTCCCTATGGCTACACCTTC.

This clonotype has just a few counts. The gene calls are TRBV11-2 and TRBJ1-3, with 8 bases identical to TRBD1. This CDR3 region has 16 residues. Germline CDR1 reads SGHAT; CDR2 reads FQNNGV. V was clipped by 5 bases and J by 0 bases; unmatched bases: 6. The CDR3, as DNA: TGTGCCAGCAGCCTGGGACAGGTCGACTCTGGAAACACCATATATTTT. Its translation: CASSLGQVDSGNTIYF.

In this sample, this clonotype turned up once. The chain employs TRBV5-1 and TRBJ1-6; D gene uncertain. The V end was cut by 0 bases, the J end by 9 bases, with 16 bases between. Germline CDR1 and CDR2: SGHRS and YFSETQ. The length of the CDR3 is 16 residues. The CDR3 protein is CASSLVGAGGISPLHF. CDR3 DNA: TGCGCCAGCAGCTTGGTAGGTGCAGGTGGCATTTCACCCCTCCACTTT.

This clonotype has more than one count but fewer than ten. The chain combines TRBV4-2 with TRBJ2-1; possibly TRBD1 or TRBD2 for D (5 bases each). The V gene's germline CDR1 is LGHNA and CDR2 YNFKEQ. The CDR3 has 18 residues. Trimming took off 1 base at V and 0 bases at J, with 16 bases between the two ends. CDR3 loop: CASSQVREGTSSYNEQFF. The CDR3 nucleotides read TGTGCCAGCAGCCAAGTCAGGGAAGGGACCAGCTCCTACAATGAGCAGTTCTTC.

The genes are TRBV7-3 and TRBJ2-1; possibly TRBD1 or TRBD2 for D (5 bases each). Trimming removed 8 bases at V and 6 bases at J, with 14 bases between. Per germline, CDR1 SGHTA and CDR2 FQGTGA. The CDR3 sequence is 13 residues long. CDR3 region: CASGTYEGNEQFF. The CDR3 DNA is TGTGCCAGCGGGACGTATGAGGGCAATGAGCAGTTCTTC.

The CDR3 is CASSFGGESYEQYV. The CDR3 DNA sequence: TGTGCCAGCAGTTTTGGGGGGGAATCGTACGAGCAGTACGTC. The genes are TRBV12-3 or TRBV12-4 and TRBJ2-7, with 7 nucleotides matching TRBD2. J lost 4 bases, V lost 3 bases, and 6 bases had no gene match. This CDR3 has 14 residues.

This clonotype has more than one count but fewer than ten. The gene calls are TRBV4-3 and TRBJ1-1; no definite D call. Per germline, CDR1 LGHNA and CDR2 YSLEER. V was trimmed by 0 bases and J by 1 base, leaving 9 bases between them. CDR3 length: 15 residues. The CDR3 is CASSQDWYRNTEAFF. CDR3 DNA sequence: TGCGCCAGCAGCCAAGATTGGTACAGGAACACTGAAGCTTTCTTT.

The V call is TRBV12-3 or TRBV12-4, the J call TRBJ2-2; weak D call: TRBD1 (6 bases). The CDR3 runs to 14 residues. Trimming took off 7 bases at V and 4 bases at J, with 13 bases between the two ends. The DNA of the CDR3 is TGTGCCAGCACTCCACAGGGTGGCACCGGGGAGCTGTTTTTT. Translation gives CASTPQGGTGELFF.

The V and J genes are TRBV7-9 and TRBJ2-1, with a tentative D call TRBD1 (7 bases). Trimming left V 3 bases short and J 5 bases short, with 17 bases between. CDR1 and CDR2 (germline): SEHNR, FQNEAQ (reference sequence). CDR3 length: 16 amino acids. The CDR3: CASSLEGAFLDNEQFF. DNA of the CDR3: TGTGCCAGCAGCTTGGAGGGGGCGTTTCTCGACAATGAGCAGTTCTTC.

This clonotype turned up a few times. The CDR3: CAPGGYTF. DNA for the CDR3: TGTGCCCCCGGAGGCTACACCTTC. The rearrangement uses TRBV10-3 and TRBJ1-2; D is uncertain. Per germline, CDR1 ENHRY and CDR2 SYGVKD. V was cut by 11 bases and J by 8 bases, with 6 bases left in between. This CDR3 spans 8 amino acids.

This clonotype was seen a handful of times. This sequence joins TRBV30 and TRBJ1-5, with D possibly matching TRBD1 (6 bases). This CDR3 has 14 residues. V dropped 1 base and J dropped 5 bases, with 12 bases sitting between them. Per germline, CDR1 GTSNPN and CDR2 SVGIG (reference sequence). The CDR3 here is CAWSDLQGDQPQHF. The CDR3 DNA reads as TGTGCCTGGAGTGACCTACAGGGAGATCAGCCCCAGCATTTT.

There are a few counts of this clonotype. V is TRBV3-1 and J is TRBJ2-1; D not resolved. V was trimmed by 2 bases and J by 9 bases, leaving 14 bases between them. The CDR3 has 14 residues. CDR1 is LGHDT and CDR2 is YNNKEL in the germline V gene (reference sequence). Written as DNA, the CDR3 is TGTGCCAGCAGCCAACGCTCGCCACAGCGTGAGCAGTTCTTC. Its protein is CASSQRSPQREQFF.

V usage is TRBV5-1 and J usage is TRBJ2-1; TRBD1 aligns across 9 bases. Germline CDR1 SGHRS, CDR2 YFSETQ. Trimming at V came to 0 bases and at J to 7 bases, leaving 11 bases not matched to a gene. This CDR3 contains 17 residues. DNA of the CDR3: TGCGCCAGCAGCTTGGTATGGGACAGGGAGATGAGTAATGAGCAGTTCTTC. This codes for CASSLVWDREMSNEQFF.

This clonotype has at least ten counts. The chain's CDR3 is CASKFVPFGNQPQHF. In nucleotides, the CDR3 is TGTGCCAGCAAGTTCGTGCCCTTCGGCAATCAGCCCCAGCATTTT. V gene TRBV6-1 combines with J gene TRBJ1-5; D not certain. Germline V gene data show CDR1 as MNHNS and CDR2 as SASEGT. This CDR3 is 15 amino acids long. Trimming left V 7 bases short and J 2 bases short, with 15 bases between.

This clonotype was seen more than once but under ten times. The gene calls are TRBV20-1 and TRBJ2-4; D call uncertain. Germline CDR1 is DFQATT and CDR2 is SNEGSKA (reference sequence). Trimming removed 5 bases from V and 6 bases from J, with 14 bases in between. The CDR3 extends over 13 amino acids. CDR3 region: CSASGGRVNIQYF. CDR3 bases: TGCAGTGCTTCCGGTGGCAGAGTAAACATTCAGTACTTC.

This chain connects TRBV6-5 to TRBJ2-1, with D hard to call. CDR1 MNHEY and CDR2 SVGAGI come from the germline V gene. The CDR3 is 13 residues long. V gave up 0 bases and J gave up 9 bases, with 9 bases separating them. This CDR3 reads CASSYSNGAEQFF. DNA for the CDR3: TGTGCCAGCAGTTACTCGAACGGAGCTGAGCAGTTCTTC.

This clonotype was seen ten or more times. The chain links TRBV24-1 to TRBJ2-6; TRBD2 is a possible D gene (6 bases). Germline CDR1 and CDR2: KGHDR and SFDVKD. This CDR3 comprises 17 residues. V was shortened by 5 bases and J by 1 base, with 14 bases between the two germline ends. CDR3 nucleotides: TGTGCCACCAGTGCTGCCCCTGGGGGGTCTGGGGCCAACGTCCTGACTTTC. Translating it yields CATSAAPGGSGANVLTF.